Shown below are 27 T cell receptor beta chains from a single sample sequenced in a study of monozygotic twins with inflammatory bowel disease. Using the 5' RACE reads, TCRdb records one entry per CDR3 protein without DNA. The sample's table shows 330,000 or so distinct CDR3 sequences. The sequenced sample consisted of blood. The receptors originated from a human donor with ulcerative colitis or Crohn's disease, or a healthy co-twin of an affected twin (not recorded which).

This sequence joins TRBV6-5 and TRBJ2-7; TCRdb selects TRBD1, and the lack of DNA leaves this call unchecked. This CDR3 spans 12 amino acids. Germline V lookup: CDR1 MNHEY, CDR2 SVGAGI. The chain's CDR3 is CASSSGTYEQYF.

The V call is TRBV11-1, the J call TRBJ2-3. Germline V gene data show CDR1 as SGHAT and CDR2 as FQDESV (reference sequence). CDR3 length equals 18 residues. This CDR3 is CASTDVGFLSVLTDTQYF.

The chain links TRBV7-9 to TRBJ2-1; as DNA is missing, the TRBD1 call by TCRdb cannot be tested. Looked up from germline, CDR1 is SEHNR and CDR2 is FQNEAQ (reference sequence). The CDR3 has 16 residues. This chain's CDR3 is CASSSSGVGSYNEQFF.

CDR3: CASSYSSNEQFF. The genes are TRBV6-5 and TRBJ2-1. CDR1 MNHEY and CDR2 SVGAGI come from the germline V gene. The CDR3 sequence is 12 residues long.

The V call is TRBV5-1, the J call TRBJ2-3; checking the TCRdb D call of TRBD1 is not possible without DNA. The germline V gene has CDR1 SGHRS and CDR2 YFSETQ. This CDR3 region has 14 residues. CDR3: CASSLENPGDTQYF.

This chain joins TRBV20-1 and TRBJ1-4. Germline V lookup: CDR1 DFQATT, CDR2 SNEGSKA (reference sequence). The CDR3 is made up of 13 amino acids. The CDR3 here is CSARGPNNEKLFF.

The rearrangement links TRBV10-3 to TRBJ1-1. This CDR3 region has 12 residues. Germline V gives CDR1 ENHRY, CDR2 SYGVKD. CDR3 protein: CAISESESKAFF.

J is TRBJ1-3 and V is TRBV30. Germline V gene lookup returns CDR1 GTSNPN and CDR2 SVGIG (reference sequence). The CDR3 spans 15 residues. CDR3 in amino acids: CAWSSDSPHRNTIYF. Drawing the rest from reference TRBV30 and TRBJ1-3, the complete variable domain is SQTIHQWPATLVQPVGSPLSLECTVEGTSNPNLYWYRQAAGRGLQLLFYSVGIGQISSEVPQNLSASRPQDRQFILSSKKLLLSDSGFYLCAWSSDSPHRNTIYFGEGSWLTVV.

V gene TRBV10-3 combines with J gene TRBJ2-4; TCRdb's D call, TRBD1, is unchecked because there is no DNA. The CDR3 is made up of 12 amino acids. Germline loops: CDR1 ENHRY, CDR2 SYGVKD. The CDR3 sequence: CAISAEGSIQYF.

The chain joins TRBV12-3 or TRBV12-4 to TRBJ2-5; TCRdb names TRBD2, which stays unverified in the absence of DNA. This CDR3 region has 16 residues. The CDR3 is CASRSGLAGYQETQYF.

The rearrangement uses TRBV28 and TRBJ1-1. The CDR3 spans 15 residues. CDR1 and CDR2 from the germline V gene are MDHEN and SYDVKM. The CDR3 sequence is CASSFAALGGTEAFF.

CDR3 residues: CASSPVMKGGYYEQYF. The V call is TRBV27, the J call TRBJ2-7. Looked up from germline, CDR1 is MNHEY and CDR2 is SMNVEV (reference sequence). The CDR3 runs to 16 residues.

The J gene is TRBJ1-5, the V gene TRBV12-3 or TRBV12-4. The CDR3 loop spans 13 amino acids. CDR3 sequence reads: CASSLREDQPQHF.

V gene TRBV3-1 combines with J gene TRBJ1-4; there is no DNA to check the TCRdb D call of TRBD1. The CDR3 loop spans 14 amino acids. The germline CDR1 and CDR2 sequences are LGHDT and YNNKEL (reference sequence). The CDR3 loop is CASSQDRGGEKLFF.

J is TRBJ1-5 and V is TRBV30. This CDR3 contains 14 residues. CDR1 GTSNPN and CDR2 SVGIG come from the germline V gene (reference sequence). CDR3 region: CAWSDTGFGQPQHF. Based on the CDR3 plus reference TRBV30 and TRBJ1-5, the full variable domain is SQTIHQWPATLVQPVGSPLSLECTVEGTSNPNLYWYRQAAGRGLQLLFYSVGIGQISSEVPQNLSASRPQDRQFILSSKKLLLSDSGFYLCAWSDTGFGQPQHFGDGTRLSIL.

V gene TRBV7-2 combines with J gene TRBJ2-3; the TCRdb call, TRBD1, lacks DNA for checking. This CDR3 spans 14 amino acids. The germline CDR1 and CDR2 sequences are SGHTA and FQGNSA. The CDR3 protein is CASSLSGAADTQYF.

This CDR3 is CASSLQRQVNTEAFF. The V call is TRBV28, the J call TRBJ1-1; the TRBD1 assignment by TCRdb is unverifiable without DNA. Germline CDR1 is MDHEN and CDR2 is SYDVKM. The CDR3 extends over 15 amino acids.

This chain joins TRBV5-1 and TRBJ1-2. The CDR3 spans 13 residues. Germline CDR1 SGHRS, CDR2 YFSETQ. CDR3 amino acids: CASSLDRVYGYTF.

The genes are TRBV6-1 and TRBJ1-6; TCRdb outputs TRBD1, but without DNA this stays unchecked. The CDR3 sequence is 13 residues long. Germline values: CDR1 MNHNS, CDR2 SASEGT. The CDR3 loop reads CASRRDGHSPLHF.

The chain carries TRBV7-3 and TRBJ2-1; the D call from TCRdb, TRBD1, cannot be confirmed without DNA. Germline V gene data show CDR1 as SGHTA and CDR2 as FQGTGA. There are 15 residues in the CDR3. The CDR3: CASSSPLAGYNEQFF. Variable domain in full (rest from reference TRBV7-3 and TRBJ2-1): GAGVSQTPSNKVTEKGKYVELRCDPISGHTALYWYRQSLGQGPEFLIYFQGTGAADDSGLPNDRFFAVRPEGSVSTLKIQRTERGDSAVYLCASSSPLAGYNEQFFGPGTRLTVL.

V usage is TRBV20-1 and J usage is TRBJ1-1; the D call from TCRdb, TRBD1, cannot be confirmed without DNA. Germline V gene sequence: CDR1 DFQATT, CDR2 SNEGSKA (reference sequence). CDR3 length: 14 amino acids. CDR3 region: CSARKGGPNTEAFF.

The CDR3 sequence is CASRAGAYEQYF. This chain joins TRBV6-1 and TRBJ2-7; absent DNA, TCRdb's TRBD1 call cannot be checked. Germline V gene lookup returns CDR1 MNHNS and CDR2 SASEGT. This CDR3 comprises 12 residues.

V is TRBV20-1 and J is TRBJ1-6; the D gene TCRdb calls, TRBD1, cannot be checked with no DNA. The CDR3 totals 16 residues. Germline values: CDR1 DFQATT, CDR2 SNEGSKA (reference sequence). The CDR3: CSARVGQHGYNSPLHF.

This chain uses TRBV4-3 with TRBJ1-5; the D call of TRBD1 rests on TCRdb alone, since no DNA is present to check it. Germline V gene data show CDR1 as LGHNA and CDR2 as YSLEER. This CDR3 region has 14 residues. CDR3 sequence: CASSPDRGWQPQHF.

V and J are TRBV5-1 and TRBJ2-7; the D call from TCRdb, TRBD1, cannot be confirmed without DNA. This CDR3 contains 16 residues. Germline lookup yields CDR1 SGHRS and CDR2 YFSETQ. The CDR3 spells CASSFLTGTSSYEQYF.

The chain links TRBV6-5 to TRBJ2-1; TCRdb indicates TRBD2, and absent DNA this call remains unverified. Germline CDR1 MNHEY, CDR2 SVGAGI. This CDR3 has 15 amino acids. The CDR3 here is CASSYLAGGYNEQFF.

The chain joins TRBV20-1 to TRBJ1-1. The CDR3 sequence is 14 residues long. Germline lookup yields CDR1 DFQATT and CDR2 SNEGSKA (reference sequence). The CDR3 spells CSARDQRQNTEAFF.